The clone carrying this T cell receptor beta chain was found a few times. Its specificity is unknown. MiXCR was run by TCRdb on the 5' RACE reads, yielding one entry per CDR3 protein. This sample has around 500,000 distinct CDR3 sequences, with roughly 20% found just once. Trimming shortened V by 6 bases and J by 0 bases, and 6 bases separated the two germline ends. The CDR3 loop spans 13 amino acids. This specimen comes from a study of T-cell memory formation after mild COVID-19. Findings and limits, study-wide: Among contracting clones, CD4+ were mainly CM/EM and CD8+ enriched in EMRA.

The source of this sequence is an adult woman who had mild COVID-19 (a few samples of this study predate the infection). Cell type and time point are not known. This chain connects TRBV12-3 or TRBV12-4 to TRBJ1-5, with D hard to call. Sequencing was carried out using PBMCs or a T cell subset sorted from them (not recorded which). The CDR3 sequence is CASRSSSNQPQHF. Here the CDR3 DNA reads TGTGCCAGCAGAAGCAGTAGCAATCAGCCCCAGCATTTT.